Sequencing of this T cell receptor beta chain was carried out in a study of regulatory T cells in long-lasting Graves disease. The study, taken as a whole, reports: Those with persistent disease had in common more public clonotypes (roughly 3,000) than new patients (more than 900). TRBV28, TRBJ1-2 and TRBJ2-5 were favored in persistent disease.

The CDR3 consists of 12 residues. V dropped 3 bases and J dropped 4 bases, with 4 bases sitting between them. Germline CDR1 is MNHEY and CDR2 is SMNVEV (reference sequence). To make TCR beta libraries, researchers used iRepertoire HTBI primers and Arm-PCR of CDR3 regions. From the multiplex PCR reads, TCRdb called clonotypes with MiXCR, one entry per CDR3 protein. Of 400,000 to 500,000 distinct CDR3 sequences listed, approximately 15% are singletons. Time point of the sample: newly diagnosed GD, antithyroid drugs for less than 3 months. There was RNA extracted from PBMCs, and the TCR library was made from it. This clonotype was recorded many times. Its antigen is undetermined. This sample also belongs to another study, concerning T cells in Graves' hyperthyroidism and ophthalmopathy.

Sequencing used peripheral blood mononuclear cells (PBMCs), obtained at new diagnosis, from a patient treated with antithyroid drugs. The receptor's source is a woman in her forties or fifties with Graves disease. The rearrangement joins TRBV27 to TRBJ1-5; D call uncertain. CDR3 sequence reads: CASSFPNQPQHF. In nucleotides, the CDR3 is TGTGCCAGCAGTTTCCCTAATCAGCCCCAGCATTTT.